The 9 T cell receptor beta chains below come from one sample, sequenced in a study of blood T cell repertoires in COVID-19. Clones were read by immunoSEQ multiplex PCR, and TCRdb kept only the in-frame ones, dropping some. The repertoire includes approximately 89,000 clones, 90% to 95% of them detected once, and about 4.7% sits in the top ten. Sequencing was carried out using peripheral blood. The source is a human donor with active COVID-19. The donor label of this sample is uncertain.

This sequence joins TRBV15 and TRBJ1-1; TRBD1 aligns across 10 bases. Germline CDR1 and CDR2: LNHNV and YYDKDF (reference sequence). Germline trimming cut 2 bases from V and 6 bases from J; bases unmatched to any gene: 6. This CDR3 contains 15 residues. The CDR3 is CATSRSWGTGAEAFF. CDR3 nucleotide sequence: TGTGCCACCAGCAGATCCTGGGGGACAGGGGCTGAAGCTTTCTTT.

This clone was counted between two and nine times. This chain connects TRBV10-3 to TRBJ2-5; 8 positions match TRBD1. V lost 6 bases to trimming and J lost 3 bases; unmatched junction nucleotides: 6. This CDR3 contains 14 residues. Germline CDR1 and CDR2: ENHRY and SYGVKD. CDR3 region: CAISGPGGEETQYF. The CDR3 DNA reads as TGTGCCATCAGCGGACCAGGGGGCGAAGAGACCCAGTACTTC.

J is TRBJ2-5 and V is TRBV19; TRBD2 aligns across 9 bases. In germline, CDR1 is LNHDA, CDR2 SQIVND (reference sequence). V trimming: 6 bases; J trimming: 5 bases; junction bases outside the gene matches: 10. This CDR3 is built from 15 residues. Here the CDR3 reads CASSARSGGGETQYF. The CDR3 coding sequence is TGTGCCAGTAGCGCACGTAGCGGGGGCGGCGAGACCCAGTACTTC.

The chain uses TRBV5-6 and TRBJ2-7; D tentatively fits TRBD1 or TRBD2 (5 bases each). The CDR3 runs 13 residues. The V gene's germline CDR1 is SGHDT and CDR2 YYEEEE. The V end lost 4 bases, the J end lost 6 bases, and 14 bases lay between the germline ends. In nucleotides, the CDR3 is TGTGCCAGCAGCCTGGGGCGGGTCTTCGAGCAGTACTTC. This encodes CASSLGRVFEQYF.

This clone was counted once. The chain combines TRBV7-2 with TRBJ2-3, with TRBD2 as a possible D gene (6 bases). The V gene lost 5 bases and the J gene lost 0 bases, with 12 bases spanning the gap. Germline V gene lookup returns CDR1 SGHTA and CDR2 FQGNSA. CDR3 length: 15 residues. Written as DNA, the CDR3 is TGTGCCAGCAGCCCCGGTGGGACTAGCACAGATACGCAGTATTTT. Its translation: CASSPGGTSTDTQYF. The whole variable domain, filled in from reference TRBV7-2 and TRBJ2-3, reads GAGVSQSPSNKVTEKGKDVELRCDPISGHTALYWYRQSLGQGLEFLIYFQGNSAPDKSGLPSDRFSAERTGGSVSTLTIQRTQQEDSAVYLCASSPGGTSTDTQYFGPGTRLTVL.

The chain uses TRBV12-3 or TRBV12-4 and TRBJ1-1; perhaps TRBD1 as D (5 bases). V lost 10 bases to trimming and J lost 11 bases, with 23 bases between them. This CDR3 comprises 13 residues. CDR3 residues: CATTVRGVGAAFF. CDR3 nucleotide sequence: TGTGCCACCACCGTCCGGGGGGTTGGCGCTGCTTTCTTT.

The V call is TRBV10-3, the J call TRBJ1-3; D uncertain. Germline V lookup: CDR1 ENHRY, CDR2 SYGVKD. Trimming left V 0 bases short and J 0 bases short, with 6 bases between. The CDR3 totals 15 residues. This chain's CDR3 is CAISESTGSGNTIYF. The CDR3 DNA reads TGTGCCATCAGTGAGTCGACGGGCTCTGGAAACACCATATATTTT.

The V call is TRBV19, the J call TRBJ1-4; 7 nucleotides line up with TRBD1. V was pared by 7 bases and J by 7 bases, with 6 bases of the junction left unmatched. The CDR3 covers 13 residues. The germline gives CDR1 LNHDA, CDR2 SQIVND (reference sequence). Here the CDR3 reads CASKRQGSEKLFF. The CDR3 coding sequence is TGTGCCAGTAAGAGACAGGGAAGTGAAAAACTGTTTTTT.

The rearrangement joins TRBV4-1 to TRBJ2-3; 7 nucleotides match TRBD2. Germline V gene data show CDR1 as MGHRA and CDR2 as YSYEKL. The CDR3 has 16 residues. V lost 0 bases, J lost 1 base, and 4 bases stayed unmatched. The CDR3 is CASSQEASGGTDTQYF. The CDR3 DNA sequence: TGCGCCAGCAGCCAAGAAGCCAGCGGGGGCACAGATACGCAGTATTTT.